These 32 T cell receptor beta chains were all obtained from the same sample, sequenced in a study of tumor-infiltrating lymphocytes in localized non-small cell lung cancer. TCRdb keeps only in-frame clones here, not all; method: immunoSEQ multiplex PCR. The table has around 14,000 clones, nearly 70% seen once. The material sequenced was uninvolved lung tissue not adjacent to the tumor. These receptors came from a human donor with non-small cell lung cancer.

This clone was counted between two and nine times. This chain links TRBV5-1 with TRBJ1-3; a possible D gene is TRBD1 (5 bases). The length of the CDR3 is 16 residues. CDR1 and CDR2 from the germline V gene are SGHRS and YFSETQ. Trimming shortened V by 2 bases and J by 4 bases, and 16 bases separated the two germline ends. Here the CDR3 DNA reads TGCGCCAGCAGCTTAGCCCCATGGACAACAGGAAACACCATATATTTT. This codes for CASSLAPWTTGNTIYF.

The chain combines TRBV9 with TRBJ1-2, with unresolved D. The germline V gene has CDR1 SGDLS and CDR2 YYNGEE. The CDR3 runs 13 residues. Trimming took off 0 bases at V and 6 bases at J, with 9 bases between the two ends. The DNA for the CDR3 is TGTGCCAGCAGCGTAGTTGGCTCTCATGGCTACACCTTC. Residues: CASSVVGSHGYTF.

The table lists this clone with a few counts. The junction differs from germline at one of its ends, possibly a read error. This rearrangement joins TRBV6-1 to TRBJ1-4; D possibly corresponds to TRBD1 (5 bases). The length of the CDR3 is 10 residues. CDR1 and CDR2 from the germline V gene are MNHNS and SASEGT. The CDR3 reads CASSEVGTVF. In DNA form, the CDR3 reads TGTGCCAGCAGTGAAGTTGGGACGGTTTTT.

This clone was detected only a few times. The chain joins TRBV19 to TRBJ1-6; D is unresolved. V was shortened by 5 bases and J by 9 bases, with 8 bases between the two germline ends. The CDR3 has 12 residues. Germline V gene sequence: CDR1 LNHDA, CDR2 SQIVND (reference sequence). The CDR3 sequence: CASSLPGSPLHF. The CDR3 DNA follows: TGTGCCAGTAGTCTCCCAGGTTCACCCCTCCACTTT.

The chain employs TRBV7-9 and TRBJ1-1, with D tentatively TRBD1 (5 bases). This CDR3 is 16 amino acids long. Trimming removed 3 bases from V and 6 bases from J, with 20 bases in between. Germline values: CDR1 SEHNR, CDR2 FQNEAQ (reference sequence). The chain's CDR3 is CASSFIGATSLAEAFF. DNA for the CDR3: TGTGCCAGCAGCTTTATCGGGGCTACGTCTCTCGCTGAAGCTTTCTTT.

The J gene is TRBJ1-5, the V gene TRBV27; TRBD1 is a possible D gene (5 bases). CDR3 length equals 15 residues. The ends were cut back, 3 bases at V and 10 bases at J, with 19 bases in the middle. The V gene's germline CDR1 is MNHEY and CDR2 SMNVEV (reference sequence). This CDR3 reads CASSFLNRPGDPQHF. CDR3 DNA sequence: TGTGCCAGCAGTTTCCTCAACCGTCCGGGGGATCCCCAGCATTTT.

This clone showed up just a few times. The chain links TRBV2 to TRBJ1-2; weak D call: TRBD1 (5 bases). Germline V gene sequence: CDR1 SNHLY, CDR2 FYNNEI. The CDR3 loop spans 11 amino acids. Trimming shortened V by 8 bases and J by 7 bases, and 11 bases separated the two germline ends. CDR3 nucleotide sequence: TGTGCCAGCGGTAGACAGCCTGGCTACACCTTC. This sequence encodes CASGRQPGYTF. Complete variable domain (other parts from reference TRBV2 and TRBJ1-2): EPEVTQTPSHQVTQMGQEVILRCVPISNHLYFYWYRQILGQKVEFLVSFYNNEISEKSEIFDDQFSVERPDGSNFTLKIRSTKLEDSAMYFCASGRQPGYTFGSGTRLTVV.

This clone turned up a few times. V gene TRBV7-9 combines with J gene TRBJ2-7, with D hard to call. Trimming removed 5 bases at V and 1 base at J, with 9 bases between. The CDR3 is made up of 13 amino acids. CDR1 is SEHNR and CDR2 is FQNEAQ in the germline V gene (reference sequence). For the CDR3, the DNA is TGTGCCAGCAGCCTAGACTGGTCCTACGAGCAGTACTTC. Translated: CASSLDWSYEQYF.

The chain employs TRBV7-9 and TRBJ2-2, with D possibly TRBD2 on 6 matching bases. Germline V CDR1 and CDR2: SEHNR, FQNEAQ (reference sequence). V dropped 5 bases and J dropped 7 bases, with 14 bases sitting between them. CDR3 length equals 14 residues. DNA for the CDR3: TGTGCCAGCAGCATGACTAGTAATAACGGGGAGCTGTTTTTT. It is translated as CASSMTSNNGELFF. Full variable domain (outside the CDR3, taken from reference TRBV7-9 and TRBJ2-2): DTGVSQNPRHKITKRGQNVTFRCDPISEHNRLYWYRQTLGQGPEFLTYFQNEAQLEKSRLLSDRFSAERPKGSFSTLEIQRTEQGDSAMYLCASSMTSNNGELFFGEGSRLTVL.

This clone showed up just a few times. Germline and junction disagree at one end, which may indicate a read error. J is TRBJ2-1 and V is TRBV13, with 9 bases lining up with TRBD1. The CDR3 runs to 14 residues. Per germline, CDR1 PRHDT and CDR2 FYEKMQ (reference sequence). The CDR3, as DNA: TGTGCCAGCAGCTACTACAGGGGGCGCCGGGCGTTGGTCTTC. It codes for CASSYYRGRRALVF.

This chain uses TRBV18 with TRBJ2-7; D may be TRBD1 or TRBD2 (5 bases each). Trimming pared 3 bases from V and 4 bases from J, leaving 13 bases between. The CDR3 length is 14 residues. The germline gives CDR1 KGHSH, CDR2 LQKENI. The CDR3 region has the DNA TGTGCCAGCTCACCTGGGGGAAGCCTTTACGAGCAGTACTTC. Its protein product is CASSPGGSLYEQYF.

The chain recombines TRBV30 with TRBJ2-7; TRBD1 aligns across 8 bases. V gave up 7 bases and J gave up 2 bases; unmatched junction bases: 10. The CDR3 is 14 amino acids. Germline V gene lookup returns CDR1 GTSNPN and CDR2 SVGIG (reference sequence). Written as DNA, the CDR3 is TGTGCCTCCATCAGGGGGCCCGGAACCTACGAGCAGTACTTC. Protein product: CASIRGPGTYEQYF.

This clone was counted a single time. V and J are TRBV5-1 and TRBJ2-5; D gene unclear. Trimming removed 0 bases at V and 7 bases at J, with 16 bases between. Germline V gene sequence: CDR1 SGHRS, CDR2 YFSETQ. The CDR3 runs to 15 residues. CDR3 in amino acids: CASSLAQGSRGTQYF. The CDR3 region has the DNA TGCGCCAGCAGCTTGGCCCAAGGAAGTAGAGGGACCCAGTACTTC.

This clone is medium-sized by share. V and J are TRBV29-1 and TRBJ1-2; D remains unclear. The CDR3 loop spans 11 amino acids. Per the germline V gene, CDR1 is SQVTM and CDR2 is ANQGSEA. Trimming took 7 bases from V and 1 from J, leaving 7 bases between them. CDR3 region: CSAHFNYGYTF. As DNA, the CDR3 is TGCAGCGCACACTTTAACTATGGCTACACCTTC. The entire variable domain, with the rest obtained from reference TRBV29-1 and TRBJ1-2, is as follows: SAVISQKPSRDICQRGTSLTIQCQVDSQVTMMFWYRQQPGQSLTLIATANQGSEATYESGFVIDKFPISRPNLTFSTLTVSNMSPEDSSIYLCSAHFNYGYTFGSGTRLTVV.

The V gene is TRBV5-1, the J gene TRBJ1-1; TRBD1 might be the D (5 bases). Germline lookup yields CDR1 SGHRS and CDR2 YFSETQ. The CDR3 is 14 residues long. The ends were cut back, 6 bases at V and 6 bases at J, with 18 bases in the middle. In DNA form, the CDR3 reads TGCGCCAGCAACACACAACTGGGGGGGTCTGAAGCTTTCTTT. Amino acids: CASNTQLGGSEAFF.

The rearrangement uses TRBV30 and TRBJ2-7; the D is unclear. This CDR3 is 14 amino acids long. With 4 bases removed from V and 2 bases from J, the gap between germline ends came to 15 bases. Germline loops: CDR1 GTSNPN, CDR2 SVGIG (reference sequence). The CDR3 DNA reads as TGTGCCTGGATCAAGAGGACCCCTCCCTACGAGCAGTACTTC. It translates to CAWIKRTPPYEQYF.

CDR3 bases: TGTGCCAGCAGTGAGTGGAGGGGGGGTAACAATGAGCAGTTCTTC. Its translation is CASSEWRGGNNEQFF. The rearrangement links TRBV2 to TRBJ2-1; D is perhaps TRBD2 (7 bases). Trimming left V 3 bases short and J 5 bases short, with 14 bases between. The CDR3 sequence is 15 residues long. Germline CDR1 SNHLY, CDR2 FYNNEI.

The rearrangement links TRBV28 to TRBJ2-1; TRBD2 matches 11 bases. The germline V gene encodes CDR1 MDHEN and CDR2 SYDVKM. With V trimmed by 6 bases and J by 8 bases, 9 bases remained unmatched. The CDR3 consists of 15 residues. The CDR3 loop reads CASRPLGLADDEQFF. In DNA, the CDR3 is TGTGCCAGCAGACCATTGGGACTAGCGGATGATGAGCAGTTCTTC.

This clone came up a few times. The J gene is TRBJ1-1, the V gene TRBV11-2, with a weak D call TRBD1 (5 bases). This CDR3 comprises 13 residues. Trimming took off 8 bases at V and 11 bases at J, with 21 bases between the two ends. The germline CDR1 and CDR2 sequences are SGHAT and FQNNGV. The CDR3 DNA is TGTGCCAGCTCCTGGGGAGGGGTCGGTGGGGCTTTCTTT. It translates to CASSWGGVGGAFF.

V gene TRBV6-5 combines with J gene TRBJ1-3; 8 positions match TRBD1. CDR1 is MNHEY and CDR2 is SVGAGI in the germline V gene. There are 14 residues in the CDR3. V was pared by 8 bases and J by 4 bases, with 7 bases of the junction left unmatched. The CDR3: CASQTGVGGNTIYF. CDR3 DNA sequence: TGTGCCAGCCAGACAGGGGTGGGGGGAAACACCATATATTTT.

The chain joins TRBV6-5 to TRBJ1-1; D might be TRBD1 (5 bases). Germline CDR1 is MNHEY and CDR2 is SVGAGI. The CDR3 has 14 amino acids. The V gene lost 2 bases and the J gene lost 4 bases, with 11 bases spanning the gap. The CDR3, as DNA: TGTGCCAGCAGTTACCGCGTCGACAGCACTGAAGCTTTCTTT. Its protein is CASSYRVDSTEAFF.

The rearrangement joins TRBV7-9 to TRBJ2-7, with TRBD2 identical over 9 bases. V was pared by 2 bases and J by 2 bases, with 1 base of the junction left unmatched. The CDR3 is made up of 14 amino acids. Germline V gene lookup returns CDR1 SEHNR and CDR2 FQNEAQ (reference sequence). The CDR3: CASSLSGRPYEQYF. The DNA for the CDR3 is TGTGCCAGCAGCTTAAGCGGGAGGCCCTACGAGCAGTACTTC.

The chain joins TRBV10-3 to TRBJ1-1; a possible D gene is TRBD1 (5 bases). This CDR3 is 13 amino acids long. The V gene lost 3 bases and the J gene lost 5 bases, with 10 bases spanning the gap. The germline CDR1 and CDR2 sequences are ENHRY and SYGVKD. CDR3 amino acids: CAISEAGRTEAFF. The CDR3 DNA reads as TGTGCCATCAGTGAAGCAGGGCGTACTGAAGCTTTCTTT.

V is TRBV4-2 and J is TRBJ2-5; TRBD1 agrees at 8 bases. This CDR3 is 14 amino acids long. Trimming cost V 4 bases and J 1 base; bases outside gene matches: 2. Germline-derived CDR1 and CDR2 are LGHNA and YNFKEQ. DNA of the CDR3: TGTGCCAGCAGCCTCGGACAGGGCCAAGAGACCCAGTACTTC. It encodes CASSLGQGQETQYF.

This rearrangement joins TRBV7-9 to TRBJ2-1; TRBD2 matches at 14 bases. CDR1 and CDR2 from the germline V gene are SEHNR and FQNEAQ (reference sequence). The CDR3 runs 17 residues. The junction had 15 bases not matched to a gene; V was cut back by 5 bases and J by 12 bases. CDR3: CASSPLGLAGGIRGQFF. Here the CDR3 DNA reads TGTGCCAGCAGCCCCCTTGGACTAGCGGGGGGTATTAGGGGGCAGTTCTTC.

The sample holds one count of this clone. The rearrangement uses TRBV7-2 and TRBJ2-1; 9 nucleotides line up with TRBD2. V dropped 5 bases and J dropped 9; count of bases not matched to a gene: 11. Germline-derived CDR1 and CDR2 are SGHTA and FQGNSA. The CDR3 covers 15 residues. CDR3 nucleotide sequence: TGTGCCAGCAGCACCCAGACTAGCGGACCCAGTGAGCAGTTCTTC. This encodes CASSTQTSGPSEQFF.

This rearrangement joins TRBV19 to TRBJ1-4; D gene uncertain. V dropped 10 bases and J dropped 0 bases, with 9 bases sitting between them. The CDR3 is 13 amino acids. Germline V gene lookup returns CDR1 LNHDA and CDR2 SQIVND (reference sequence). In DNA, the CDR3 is TGTGCCACCGGAGGGACAACTAATGAAAAACTGTTTTTT. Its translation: CATGGTTNEKLFF.

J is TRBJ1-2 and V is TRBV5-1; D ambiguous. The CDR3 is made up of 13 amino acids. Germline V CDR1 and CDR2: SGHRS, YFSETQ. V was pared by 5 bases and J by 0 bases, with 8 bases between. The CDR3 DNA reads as TGCGCCAGCAGACAAGTAACTAACTATGGCTACACCTTC. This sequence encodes CASRQVTNYGYTF.

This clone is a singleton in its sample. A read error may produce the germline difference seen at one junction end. CDR3 residues: CASSYLGGKQPQHF. The CDR3 DNA is TGCGCCAGCAGCTACCTAGGGGGCAAACAGCCCCAGCATTTT. The J gene is TRBJ1-5, the V gene TRBV4-1; 7 bases are shared with TRBD1. The CDR3 spans 14 residues. From germline, CDR1 is MGHRA and CDR2 YSYEKL.

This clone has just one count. CDR3 region: CASSRAPGLAAHYNEQFF. In DNA form, the CDR3 reads TGTGCCAGCAGCCGAGCCCCGGGACTAGCGGCGCACTACAATGAGCAGTTCTTC. The chain recombines TRBV7-9 with TRBJ2-1; 11 bases map to TRBD2. Germline V gene sequence: CDR1 SEHNR, CDR2 FQNEAQ (reference sequence). The CDR3 totals 18 residues. V lost 5 bases to trimming and J lost 3 bases; unmatched junction nucleotides: 12.

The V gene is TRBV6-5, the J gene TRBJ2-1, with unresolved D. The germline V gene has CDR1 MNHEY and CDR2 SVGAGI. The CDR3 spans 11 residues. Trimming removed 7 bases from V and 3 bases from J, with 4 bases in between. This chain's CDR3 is CASTFYNEQFF. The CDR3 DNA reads TGTGCCAGCACCTTCTACAATGAGCAGTTCTTC.

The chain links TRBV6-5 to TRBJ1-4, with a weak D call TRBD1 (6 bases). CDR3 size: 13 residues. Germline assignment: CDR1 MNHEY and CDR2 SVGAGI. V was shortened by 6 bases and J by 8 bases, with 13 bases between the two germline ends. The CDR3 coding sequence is TGTGCCAGCAGACCGGGGGCCGGCGAAAAACTGTTTTTT. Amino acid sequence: CASRPGAGEKLFF.